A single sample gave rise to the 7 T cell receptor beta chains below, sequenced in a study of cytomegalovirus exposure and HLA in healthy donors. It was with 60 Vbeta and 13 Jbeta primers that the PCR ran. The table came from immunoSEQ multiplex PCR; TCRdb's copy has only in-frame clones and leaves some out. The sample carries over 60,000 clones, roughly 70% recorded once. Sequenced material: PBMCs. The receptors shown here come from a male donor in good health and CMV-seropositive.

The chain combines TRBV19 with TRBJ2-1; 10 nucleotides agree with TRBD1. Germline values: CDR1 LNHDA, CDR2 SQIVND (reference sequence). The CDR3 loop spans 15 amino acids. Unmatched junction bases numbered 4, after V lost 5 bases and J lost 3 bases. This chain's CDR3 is CASSLGQGGYNEQFF. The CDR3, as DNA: TGTGCCAGTAGTCTCGGACAGGGGGGCTACAATGAGCAGTTCTTC.

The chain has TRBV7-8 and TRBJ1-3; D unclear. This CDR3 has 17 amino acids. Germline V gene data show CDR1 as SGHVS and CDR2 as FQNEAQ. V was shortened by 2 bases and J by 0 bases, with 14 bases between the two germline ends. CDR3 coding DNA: TGTGCCAGCAGCTTATTTCTGGGCACAAGCTCTGGAAACACCATATATTTT. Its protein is CASSLFLGTSSGNTIYF.

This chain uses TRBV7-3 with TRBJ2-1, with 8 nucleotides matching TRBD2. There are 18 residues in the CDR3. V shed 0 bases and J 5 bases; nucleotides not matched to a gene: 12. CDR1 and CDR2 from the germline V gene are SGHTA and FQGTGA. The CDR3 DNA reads TGTGCCAGCAGCTTAACCGGGAGGGGTAGCGGGCCTGACAATGAGCAGTTCTTC. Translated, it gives CASSLTGRGSGPDNEQFF. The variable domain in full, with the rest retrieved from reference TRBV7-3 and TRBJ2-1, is GAGVSQTPSNKVTEKGKYVELRCDPISGHTALYWYRQSLGQGPEFLIYFQGTGAADDSGLPNDRFFAVRPEGSVSTLKIQRTERGDSAVYLCASSLTGRGSGPDNEQFFGPGTRLTVL.

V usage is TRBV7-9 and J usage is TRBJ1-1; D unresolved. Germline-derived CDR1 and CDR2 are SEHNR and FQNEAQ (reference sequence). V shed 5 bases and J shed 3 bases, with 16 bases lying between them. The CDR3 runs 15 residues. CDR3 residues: CASSQGDRRYTEAFF. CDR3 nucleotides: TGTGCCAGCAGCCAAGGTGACCGGCGGTACACTGAAGCTTTCTTT. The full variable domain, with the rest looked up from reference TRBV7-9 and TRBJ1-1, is DTGVSQNPRHKITKRGQNVTFRCDPISEHNRLYWYRQTLGQGPEFLTYFQNEAQLEKSRLLSDRFSAERPKGSFSTLEIQRTEQGDSAMYLCASSQGDRRYTEAFFGQGTRLTVV.

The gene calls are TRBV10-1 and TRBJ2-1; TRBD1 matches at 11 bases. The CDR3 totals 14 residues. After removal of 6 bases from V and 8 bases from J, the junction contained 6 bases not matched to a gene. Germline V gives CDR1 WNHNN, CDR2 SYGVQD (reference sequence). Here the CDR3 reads CASSGTGGMDEQFF. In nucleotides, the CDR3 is TGCGCCAGCAGCGGGACAGGGGGAATGGATGAGCAGTTCTTC.

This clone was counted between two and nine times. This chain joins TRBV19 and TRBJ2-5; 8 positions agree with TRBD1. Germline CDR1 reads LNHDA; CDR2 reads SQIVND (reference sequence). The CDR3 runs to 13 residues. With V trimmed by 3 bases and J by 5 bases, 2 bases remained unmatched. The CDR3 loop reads CASSIYRGETQYF. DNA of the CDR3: TGTGCCAGTAGTATTTACAGGGGGGAGACCCAGTACTTC.

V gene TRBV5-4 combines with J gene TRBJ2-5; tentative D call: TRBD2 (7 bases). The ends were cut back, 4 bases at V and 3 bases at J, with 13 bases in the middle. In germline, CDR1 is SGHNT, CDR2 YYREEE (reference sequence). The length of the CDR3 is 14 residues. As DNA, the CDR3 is TGTGCCAGCAGCAGGGGGGGGACGGAAGAGACCCAGTACTTC. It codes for CASSRGGTEETQYF.